This entry describes one T cell receptor beta chain. Its antigen remains unknown. The sample's treatment: oral pan-JAK inhibitor, 5-10 mg twice daily. Cell sorting on a FACSAria was used to separate CD4+ and CD8+ T cells from the PBMCs. V was shortened by 0 bases and J by 0 bases, with 5 bases between the two germline ends. CDR3 length: 13 residues. Per germline, CDR1 GTSNPN and CDR2 SVGIG (reference sequence). The sample is drawn from a study of CD8+ T cells in alopecia areata. The study, taken as a whole, reports: Numerous clones, expanded in lesions, remained in scalp and blood during tofacitinib. TCRs were shared less clearly across patients than in mice, possibly for HLA-related reasons.

RNA, once extracted, was reverse transcribed into cDNA for use as the sequencing template. Libraries were prepared by immunoSEQ multiplex PCR; TCRdb keeps only in-frame clonotypes and omits some of them. Counted here are approximately 140,000 clones, about 88% occurring once; the ten biggest clones make up roughly 13%. The material was CD8+ T cells sorted from blood, obtained at week 4, from a patient treated with tofacitinib. J is TRBJ1-1 and V is TRBV30; no clear D. This TCR was recovered from a human donor with alopecia areata. The CDR3 loop reads CAWSVLLNTEAFF. As DNA, the CDR3 is TGTGCCTGGAGTGTACTTCTGAACACTGAAGCTTTCTTT. Based on the CDR3 plus reference TRBV30 and TRBJ1-1, the full variable domain is SQTIHQWPATLVQPVGSPLSLECTVEGTSNPNLYWYRQAAGRGLQLLFYSVGIGQISSEVPQNLSASRPQDRQFILSSKKLLLSDSGFYLCAWSVLLNTEAFFGQGTRLTVV.